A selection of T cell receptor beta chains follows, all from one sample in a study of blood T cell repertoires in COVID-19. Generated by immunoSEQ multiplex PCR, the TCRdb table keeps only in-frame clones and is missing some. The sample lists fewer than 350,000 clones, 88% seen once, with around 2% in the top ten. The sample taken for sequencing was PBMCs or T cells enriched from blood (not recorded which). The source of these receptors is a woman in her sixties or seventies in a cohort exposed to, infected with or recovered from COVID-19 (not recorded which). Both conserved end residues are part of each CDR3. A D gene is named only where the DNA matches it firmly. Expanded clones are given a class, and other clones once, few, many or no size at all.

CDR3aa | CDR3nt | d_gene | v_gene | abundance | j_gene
CASKWREGLNEQFF | TGTGCCAGCAAGTGGCGGGAGGGCCTCAATGAGCAGTTCTTC | TRBD2 | TRBV2 | once | TRBJ2-1
CASSLGAGNTLYYGYTF | TGCGCCAGCAGCTTGGGGGCAGGGAACACTTTGTACTATGGCTACACCTTC | . | TRBV5-1 | . | TRBJ1-2
CASTDRGNEKLFF | TGTGCCAGTACCGACAGAGGTAATGAAAAACTGTTTTTT | . | TRBV19 | . | TRBJ1-4
CASSLKEGGTIYF | TGTGCCAGCAGCTTAAAGGAAGGGGGAACCATATATTTT | . | TRBV7-3 | many | TRBJ1-3
CASSLGYRYYEQYF | TGTGCCAGCAGCTTAGGGTACAGATACTACGAGCAGTACTTC | . | TRBV7-2 | few | TRBJ2-7
CASSRPEGTSGRGEQFF | TGCGCCAGCAGCCGCCCCGAGGGGACTAGCGGGAGGGGTGAGCAGTTCTTC | TRBD2 | TRBV4-1 | . | TRBJ2-1
CASTDPRGLYNEQFF | TGTGCCAGCACCGACCCCAGGGGGCTCTACAATGAGCAGTTCTTC | TRBD1 | TRBV28 | once | TRBJ2-1
CASSLGQSASYNSPLHF | TGTGCCAGCAGCTTAGGACAGAGTGCCTCCTATAATTCACCCCTCCACTTT | . | TRBV7-2 | . | TRBJ1-6
CASSPPVREVMYEQYF | TGTGCCAGCAGCCCGCCCGTCCGGGAGGTAATGTACGAGCAGTACTTC | TRBD2 | TRBV7-9 | few | TRBJ2-7
CASSGTGGVYGYTF | TGTGCCAGCAGTGGGACAGGGGGAGTCTATGGCTACACCTTC | TRBD1 | TRBV2 | . | TRBJ1-2
CASSELSRDEQFF | TGTGCCAGCAGTGAATTGAGCAGGGATGAGCAGTTCTTC | . | TRBV25-1 | once | TRBJ2-1
CASRGGQGASYEQYF | TGTGCCAGCAGGGGTGGACAGGGGGCATCCTACGAGCAGTACTTC | TRBD1 | TRBV6-5 | . | TRBJ2-7
CASSEEGAGNNEQFF | TGTGCCAGCAGTGAAGAGGGAGCGGGGAACAATGAGCAGTTCTTC | TRBD2 | TRBV2 | . | TRBJ2-1
CATSDAPRGNNEKLFF | TGTGCCACCAGTGATGCCCCCAGGGGGAATAATGAAAAACTGTTTTTT | TRBD1 | TRBV24-1 | . | TRBJ1-4
CASSWGTSGAYEQYF | TGTGCCAGCAGCTGGGGGACTAGCGGAGCCTACGAGCAGTACTTC | TRBD2 | TRBV13 | . | TRBJ2-7
CASNQGAPEAFF | TGTGCCAGCAACCAGGGGGCCCCTGAAGCTTTCTTT | TRBD1 | TRBV28 | . | TRBJ1-1
CASSPPAGQPQHF | TGTGCCAGCTCACCACCCGCCGGTCAGCCCCAGCATTTT | . | TRBV18 | . | TRBJ1-5
CAISAPEPGRTDTQYF | TGTGCCATCAGTGCTCCCGAGCCGGGTCGAACAGATACGCAGTATTTT | . | TRBV10-3 | . | TRBJ2-3
CASSESIPSGGYTF | TGCGCCAGCAGTGAGTCGATACCATCGGGGGGCTACACCTTC | . | TRBV10-2 | . | TRBJ1-2
CASSSRPRGDQPQHF | TGTGCCAGTAGTTCGCGACCTCGGGGGGATCAGCCCCAGCATTTT | . | TRBV19 | once | TRBJ1-5
CASSLAPGGYGLGDYGYTF | TGCGCCAGCAGCTTGGCCCCTGGCGGGTACGGTTTGGGTGACTATGGCTACACCTTC | . | TRBV5-1 | . | TRBJ1-2
CASSPREDYGYTF | TGTGCCAGCAGCCCGAGGGAGGACTATGGCTACACCTTC | . | TRBV11-2 | once | TRBJ1-2
CASSLYAGGSTDTQYF | TGTGCCAGCAGCTTATACGCAGGGGGGAGCACAGATACGCAGTATTTT | . | TRBV7-8 | . | TRBJ2-3
CASSPGLADTGELFF | TGTGCCAGCAGCCCGGGACTAGCTGACACCGGGGAGCTGTTTTTT | TRBD2 | TRBV7-3 | . | TRBJ2-2
CASSESRLAGECQPQHF | TGCGCCAGCAGTGAGTCGAGATTGGCAGGGGAATGTCAGCCCCAGCATTTT | . | TRBV10-1 | . | TRBJ1-5
CSVLSPGEQYF | TGCAGCGTTCTCTCACCGGGGGAGCAGTACTTC | . | TRBV29-1 | . | TRBJ2-7
CTIHRLAGGSGELFF | TGCACCATCCATCGACTAGCGGGAGGTTCTGGGGAGCTGTTTTTT | . | TRBV1 | . | TRBJ2-2
CASSISQGYTEAFF | TGTGCCAGTAGTATATCCCAGGGTTACACTGAAGCTTTCTTT | . | TRBV19 | . | TRBJ1-1
CASSFRQTATGYTF | TGTGCCAGTAGTTTTAGACAGACCGCCACTGGCTACACCTTC | . | TRBV19 | . | TRBJ1-2
CASSLQGAGQPQHF | TGTGCCAGCAGTTTACAGGGGGCAGGACAGCCCCAGCATTTT | TRBD1 | TRBV27 | . | TRBJ1-5
CASSTTPGEPYEQYF | TGTGCCAGCTCCACCACTCCGGGGGAACCCTACGAGCAGTACTTC | . | TRBV27 | . | TRBJ2-7
CASSPAPGETQYF | TGTGCCAGCAGCCCCGCTCCCGGGGAGACCCAGTACTTC | . | TRBV12-3/TRBV12-4 | . | TRBJ2-5
CASSFGSYNSPLHF | TGCGCCAGCAGCTTCGGCTCCTATAATTCACCCCTCCACTTT | . | TRBV5-1 | once | TRBJ1-6
CASSSQGTEAFF | TGTGCCAGCAGCAGTCAGGGAACTGAAGCTTTCTTT | . | TRBV5-4 | . | TRBJ1-1
CASKDRGLRFDEKLFF | TGCGCCAGCAAGGACAGGGGGCTACGGTTTGATGAAAAACTGTTTTTT | TRBD1 | TRBV10-1 | . | TRBJ1-4
CASSGSGGTGNTIYF | TGCGCCAGCAGTGGTTCGGGGGGCACTGGAAACACCATATATTTT | . | TRBV10-2 | . | TRBJ1-3
CASSKPGTPREKLFF | TGTGCCAGCAGTAAACCCGGGACACCCAGGGAAAAACTGTTTTTT | . | TRBV6-2/TRBV6-3 | . | TRBJ1-4
CASSLRGGLVDHETQYF | TGTGCCAGCAGTTTACGGGGTGGTCTAGTAGATCACGAGACCCAGTACTTC | . | TRBV27 | . | TRBJ2-5
CASSEVDLVRAGRQPQHF | TGTGCCAGCAGTGAAGTAGATCTAGTCAGGGCAGGGAGGCAGCCCCAGCATTTT | . | TRBV2 | . | TRBJ1-5
CASSGGVTNEKLFF | TGTGCCAGCTCAGGGGGCGTGACTAATGAAAAACTGTTTTTT | . | TRBV18 | once | TRBJ1-4
CASSSGQGAGYGYTF | TGTGCCAGCAGTTCGGGACAGGGGGCGGGCTATGGCTACACCTTC | TRBD1 | TRBV28 | few | TRBJ1-2
CARTSESSYEQYF | TGCGCCAGGACTAGCGAGAGCTCCTACGAGCAGTACTTC | TRBD2 | TRBV10-1 | . | TRBJ2-7
CASRTRTGWVASNQPQHF | TGTGCCAGTAGGACTAGGACAGGGTGGGTGGCCAGCAATCAGCCCCAGCATTTT | TRBD1 | TRBV19 | . | TRBJ1-5
CASSYRTSGNSAEQYF | TGTGCCAGCAGCTATAGGACTAGCGGGAACTCAGCCGAGCAGTACTTC | TRBD2 | TRBV5-4 | . | TRBJ2-7
CASSSDRGSGNTIYF | TGTGCCAGCAGCTCCGACCGAGGATCTGGAAACACCATATATTTT | . | TRBV11-1 | once | TRBJ1-3
CASSLGLAGQETQYF | TGTGCCAGCAGTCTGGGACTAGCGGGGCAAGAGACCCAGTACTTC | TRBD2 | TRBV27 | . | TRBJ2-5
CASTSGEETQYF | TGTGCCAGCACCTCGGGGGAAGAGACCCAGTACTTC | . | TRBV28 | . | TRBJ2-5
CATSDPAANRASYEQYF | TGTGCCACCAGTGATCCCGCCGCTAACAGGGCTTCCTACGAGCAGTACTTC | . | TRBV24-1 | . | TRBJ2-7
CASSPIGHPQETQYF | TGTGCCAGCTCACCAATTGGACACCCCCAAGAGACCCAGTACTTC | . | TRBV18 | few | TRBJ2-5
CATSDQRVGLAGGREQFF | TGTGCCACCAGTGACCAAAGAGTGGGACTAGCGGGAGGGCGGGAGCAGTTCTTC | TRBD2 | TRBV24-1 | . | TRBJ2-1
CASSFGTGRYEQYF | TGTGCCAGCAGCTTTGGGACAGGGCGTTACGAGCAGTACTTC | TRBD1 | TRBV11-3 | . | TRBJ2-7
CASSPGGGGNQPQHF | TGTGCCAGCAGCCCCGGGGGTGGGGGCAATCAGCCCCAGCATTTT | . | TRBV11-2 | . | TRBJ1-5
CSGVSTEAFF | TGCAGCGGCGTGAGCACTGAAGCTTTCTTT | . | TRBV29-1 | once | TRBJ1-1
CATSSGTSNTGELFF | TGTGCCACCAGCAGTGGGACATCGAACACCGGGGAGCTGTTTTTT | . | TRBV15 | . | TRBJ2-2
CASSPQGLADSYEQYF | TGTGCCAGCAGTCCCCAGGGACTAGCGGACTCCTACGAGCAGTACTTC | TRBD2 | TRBV28 | . | TRBJ2-7
CASSINYGYTF | TGTGCCAGCAGCATCAACTATGGCTACACCTTC | . | TRBV28 | few | TRBJ1-2
CASSRGQGEGGYTF | TGTGCCAGCAGCCGGGGACAGGGCGAGGGCGGCTACACCTTC | TRBD1 | TRBV28 | . | TRBJ1-2